This T cell receptor (beta chain) was identified in a study of blood T cell repertoires in COVID-19. Background on the study: Acute-phase and convalescent COVID-19 samples originated in the United States, Italy and Spain. In each case, the material was cDNA or gDNA derived from T cells, B-cell-depleted T cells, or PBMCs.

In the study's own analysis: How many nucleated cells were present was estimated from reference gene primer amplification. Produced via immunoSEQ multiplex PCR; TCRdb's table is partial and in-frame only. V and J calls and clone size follow that table, whereas D and trimming were derived from the DNA. The table has 200,000 to 300,000 clones, 88% seen once; the top ten hold over 1%. Trimming cost V 1 base and J 0 bases, with 10 bases left between them. CDR1 is SGHDN, CDR2 FVKESK, per germline. The CDR3 length is 15 residues. This clone appeared a single time. Participants came from about 24 US areas, aged about 18 to 100 years.

Material for sequencing was PBMCs or T cells enriched from blood (not recorded which). The chain carries TRBV14 and TRBJ2-7; the D gene is possibly TRBD2 (6 bases). The clonotype originates from a woman aged 35 to 49 with acute COVID-19. The CDR3 nucleotides are TGTGCCAGCAGCCAAGCTAGCGCCTTCTCCTACGAGCAGTACTTC. It yields the protein CASSQASAFSYEQYF.